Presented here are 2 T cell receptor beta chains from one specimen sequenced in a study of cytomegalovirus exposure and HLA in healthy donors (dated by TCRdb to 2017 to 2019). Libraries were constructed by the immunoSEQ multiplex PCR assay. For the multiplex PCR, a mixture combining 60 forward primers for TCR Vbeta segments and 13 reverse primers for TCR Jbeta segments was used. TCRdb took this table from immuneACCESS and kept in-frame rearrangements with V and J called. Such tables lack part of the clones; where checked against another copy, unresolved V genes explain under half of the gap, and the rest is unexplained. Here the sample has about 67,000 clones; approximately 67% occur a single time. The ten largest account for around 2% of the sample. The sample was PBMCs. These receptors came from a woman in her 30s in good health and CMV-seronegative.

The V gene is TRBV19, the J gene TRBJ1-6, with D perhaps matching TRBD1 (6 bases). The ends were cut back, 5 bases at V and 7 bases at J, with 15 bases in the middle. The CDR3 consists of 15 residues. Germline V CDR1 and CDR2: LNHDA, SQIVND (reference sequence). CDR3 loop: CASSPNDRKNSPLHF. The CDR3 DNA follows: TGTGCCAGTAGTCCCAACGACAGGAAGAATTCACCCCTCCACTTT. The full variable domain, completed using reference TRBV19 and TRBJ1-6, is DGGITQSPKYLFRKEGQNVTLSCEQNLNHDAMYWYRQDPGQGLRLIYYSQIVNDFQKGDIAEGYSVSREKKESFPLTVTSAQKNPTAFYLCASSPNDRKNSPLHFGNGTRLTVT.

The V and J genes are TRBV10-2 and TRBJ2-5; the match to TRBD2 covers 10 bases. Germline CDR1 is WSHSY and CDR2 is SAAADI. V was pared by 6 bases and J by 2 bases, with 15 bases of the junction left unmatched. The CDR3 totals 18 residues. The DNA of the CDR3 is TGCGCCAGCAGCCAGAGTCTAGCGGGGGCCCAAATACAAGAGACCCAGTACTTC. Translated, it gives CASSQSLAGAQIQETQYF.